The clone carrying this T cell receptor (beta chain) was seen once. Antigen: not known. The junction differs from germline at one of its ends, possibly a read error. Assay: immunoSEQ multiplex PCR; the TCRdb copy retains only in-frame clones and omits some. The data hold about 110,000 clones, with roughly 92% observed a single time. The sample comes from a study of T cell responses to AZD1222 COVID-19 vaccine. Pooled together were second doses at about 4 or about 12 weeks. This CDR3 has 10 amino acids. Germline CDR1 is SGHKS and CDR2 is YYEKEE (reference sequence). Overall study findings and caveats: The donor group comprised mostly white British people and more females; the analysis possibly underestimated clonal diversity. Repertoire sampling was restricted to post-peak T cell response timepoints.

The sample was peripheral blood, taken 28 days after the second AZD1222 dose. The origin of this receptor is an adult who received the AZD1222 COVID-19 vaccine. The chain recombines TRBV5-5 with TRBJ2-1; D is possibly TRBD1 (6 bases). This chain's CDR3 is CASSGTNSLF. The CDR3 coding sequence is TGTGCCAGCTCCGGGACAAACAGTCTCTTC.